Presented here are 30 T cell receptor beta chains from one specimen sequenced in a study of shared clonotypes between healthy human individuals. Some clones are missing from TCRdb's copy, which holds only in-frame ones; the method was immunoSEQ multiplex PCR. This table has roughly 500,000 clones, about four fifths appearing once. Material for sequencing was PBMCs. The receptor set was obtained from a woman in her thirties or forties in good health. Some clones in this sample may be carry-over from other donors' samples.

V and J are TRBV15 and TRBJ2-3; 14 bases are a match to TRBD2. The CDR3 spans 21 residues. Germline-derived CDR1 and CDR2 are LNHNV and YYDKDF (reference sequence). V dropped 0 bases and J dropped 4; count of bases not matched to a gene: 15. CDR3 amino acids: CATSRDRGTSGRVGVSDTQYF. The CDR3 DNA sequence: TGTGCCACCAGCAGAGATCGAGGGACTAGCGGGAGAGTCGGGGTCTCAGATACGCAGTATTTT.

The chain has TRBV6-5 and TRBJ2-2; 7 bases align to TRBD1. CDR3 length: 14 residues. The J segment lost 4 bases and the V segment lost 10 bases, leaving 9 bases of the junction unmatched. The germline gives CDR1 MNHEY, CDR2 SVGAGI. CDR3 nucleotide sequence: TGTGCCACCTCTACAGGGGCCCCCACCGGGGAGCTGTTTTTT. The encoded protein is CATSTGAPTGELFF.

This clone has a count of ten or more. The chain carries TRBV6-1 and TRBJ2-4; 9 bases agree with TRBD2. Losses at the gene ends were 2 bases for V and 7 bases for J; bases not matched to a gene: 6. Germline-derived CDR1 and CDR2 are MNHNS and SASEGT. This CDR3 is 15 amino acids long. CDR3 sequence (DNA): TGTGCCAGCAGTGAATATGCGGGAGGGCCCAACATTCAGTACTTC. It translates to CASSEYAGGPNIQYF.

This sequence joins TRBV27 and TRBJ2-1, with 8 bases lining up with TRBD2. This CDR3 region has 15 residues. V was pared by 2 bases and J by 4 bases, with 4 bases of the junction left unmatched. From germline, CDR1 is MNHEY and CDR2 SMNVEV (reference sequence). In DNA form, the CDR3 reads TGTGCCAGCAGTTTAATCGGGAGGGCTTACAATGAGCAGTTCTTC. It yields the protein CASSLIGRAYNEQFF.

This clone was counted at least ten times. CDR3 sequence: CASSHRTSGRNADTQYF. For the CDR3, the DNA is TGTGCCAGCAGCCATCGGACTAGCGGGAGGAACGCAGATACGCAGTATTTT. This chain joins TRBV7-2 and TRBJ2-3; 14 bases match TRBD2. The CDR3 spans 17 residues. The germline V gene has CDR1 SGHTA and CDR2 FQGNSA. The V gene end was trimmed by 5 bases and the J gene end by 4 bases; junction bases not matched to a gene: 8.

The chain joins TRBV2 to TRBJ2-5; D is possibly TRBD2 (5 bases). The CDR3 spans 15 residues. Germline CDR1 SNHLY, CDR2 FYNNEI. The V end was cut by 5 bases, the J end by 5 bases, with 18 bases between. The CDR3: CASSSLSGMVETQYF. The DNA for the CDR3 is TGTGCCAGCAGTTCGTTGTCGGGGATGGTTGAGACCCAGTACTTC.

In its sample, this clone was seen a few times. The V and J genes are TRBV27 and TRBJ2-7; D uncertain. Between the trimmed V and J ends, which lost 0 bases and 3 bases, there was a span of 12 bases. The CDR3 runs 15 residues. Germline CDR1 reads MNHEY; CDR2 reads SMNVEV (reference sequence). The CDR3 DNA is TGTGCCAGCAGTTTATCGGCCGGGTGGGGCTACGAGCAGTACTTC. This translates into CASSLSAGWGYEQYF.

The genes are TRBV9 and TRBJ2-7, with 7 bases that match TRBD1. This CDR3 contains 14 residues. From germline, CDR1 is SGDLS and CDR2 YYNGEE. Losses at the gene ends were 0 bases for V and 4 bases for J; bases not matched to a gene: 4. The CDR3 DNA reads TGTGCCAGCAGCGTAGCAGACAGGGTTTACGAGCAGTACTTC. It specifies CASSVADRVYEQYF. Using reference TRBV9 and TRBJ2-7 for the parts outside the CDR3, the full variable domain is DSGVTQTPKHLITATGQRVTLRCSPRSGDLSVYWYQQSLDQGLQFLIQYYNGEERAKGNILERFSAQQFPDLHSELNLSSLELGDSALYFCASSVADRVYEQYFGPGTRLTVT.

CDR3: CASSPGQVNGYTF. CDR3 nucleotides: TGTGCCAGCTCACCGGGACAGGTGAATGGCTACACCTTC. The V call is TRBV18, the J call TRBJ1-2, with 8 bases identical to TRBD1. Per the germline V gene, CDR1 is KGHSH and CDR2 is LQKENI. CDR3 size: 13 residues. Unmatched junction bases numbered 3, after V lost 3 bases and J lost 6 bases.

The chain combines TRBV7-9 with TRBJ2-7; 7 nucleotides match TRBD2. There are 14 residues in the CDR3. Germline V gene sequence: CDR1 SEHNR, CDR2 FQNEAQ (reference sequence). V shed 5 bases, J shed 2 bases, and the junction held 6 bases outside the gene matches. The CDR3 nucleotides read TGTGCCAGCAGCCCTGGGAGGGCCCCCTACGAGCAGTACTTC. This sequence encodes CASSPGRAPYEQYF.

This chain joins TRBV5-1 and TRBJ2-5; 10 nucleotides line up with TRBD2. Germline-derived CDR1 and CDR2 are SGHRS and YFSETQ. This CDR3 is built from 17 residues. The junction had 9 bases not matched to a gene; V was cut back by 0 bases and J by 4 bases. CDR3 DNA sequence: TGCGCCAGCAGCTTGGCGCTAGCGGGAGTAGGGGGAGAGACCCAGTACTTC. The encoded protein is CASSLALAGVGGETQYF.

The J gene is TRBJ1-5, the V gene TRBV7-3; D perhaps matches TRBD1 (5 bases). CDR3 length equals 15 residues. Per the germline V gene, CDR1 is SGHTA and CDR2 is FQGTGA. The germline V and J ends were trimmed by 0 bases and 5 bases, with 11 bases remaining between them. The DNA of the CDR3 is TGTGCCAGCAGCTTAACGGTGGCAGGGCATCAGCCCCAGCATTTT. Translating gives CASSLTVAGHQPQHF.

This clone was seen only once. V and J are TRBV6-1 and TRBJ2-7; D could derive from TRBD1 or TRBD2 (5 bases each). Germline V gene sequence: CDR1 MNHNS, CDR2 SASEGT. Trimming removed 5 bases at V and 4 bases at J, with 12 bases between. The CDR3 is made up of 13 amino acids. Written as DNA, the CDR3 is TGTGCCAGCAGTTGGGACCAAGGGTACGAGCAGTACTTC. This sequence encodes CASSWDQGYEQYF.

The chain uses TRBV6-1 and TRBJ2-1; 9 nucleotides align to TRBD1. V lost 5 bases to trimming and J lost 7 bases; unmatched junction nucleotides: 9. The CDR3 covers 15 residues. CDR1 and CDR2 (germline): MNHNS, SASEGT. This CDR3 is CASSRDRELLNEQFF. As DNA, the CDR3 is TGTGCCAGCAGTAGGGACAGGGAATTATTAAATGAGCAGTTCTTC.

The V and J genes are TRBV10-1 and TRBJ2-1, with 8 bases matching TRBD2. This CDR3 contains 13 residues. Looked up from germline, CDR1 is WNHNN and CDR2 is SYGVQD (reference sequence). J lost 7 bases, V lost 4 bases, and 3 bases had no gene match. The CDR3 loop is CASSVSGSNEQFF. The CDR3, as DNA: TGCGCCAGCAGTGTAAGCGGGAGTAATGAGCAGTTCTTC.

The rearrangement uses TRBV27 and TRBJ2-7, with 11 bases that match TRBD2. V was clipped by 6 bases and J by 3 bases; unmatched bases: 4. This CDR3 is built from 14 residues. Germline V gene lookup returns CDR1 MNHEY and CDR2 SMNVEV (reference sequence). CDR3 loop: CASSAGTSGYEQYF. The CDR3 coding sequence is TGTGCCAGCAGCGCCGGGACTAGCGGCTACGAGCAGTACTTC.

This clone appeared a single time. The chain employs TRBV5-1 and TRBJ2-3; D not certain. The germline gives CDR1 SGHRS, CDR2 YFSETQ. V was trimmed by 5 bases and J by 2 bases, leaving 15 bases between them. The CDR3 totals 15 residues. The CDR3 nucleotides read TGCGCCAGCAGACCGAGCTCCGCTCCCACAGATACGCAGTATTTT. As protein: CASRPSSAPTDTQYF.

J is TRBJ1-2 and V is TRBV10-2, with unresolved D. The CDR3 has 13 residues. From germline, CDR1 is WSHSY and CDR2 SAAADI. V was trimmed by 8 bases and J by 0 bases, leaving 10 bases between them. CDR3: CASALSSNYGYTF. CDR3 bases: TGCGCCAGCGCCTTATCTTCTAACTATGGCTACACCTTC.

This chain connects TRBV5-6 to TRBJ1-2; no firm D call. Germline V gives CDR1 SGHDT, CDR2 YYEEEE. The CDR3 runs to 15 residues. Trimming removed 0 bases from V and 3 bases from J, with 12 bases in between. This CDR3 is CASSLGATAHYGYTF. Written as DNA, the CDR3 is TGTGCCAGCAGCTTGGGGGCCACAGCCCACTATGGCTACACCTTC. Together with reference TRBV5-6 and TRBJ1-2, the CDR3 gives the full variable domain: DAGVTQSPTHLIKTRGQQVTLRCSPKSGHDTVSWYQQALGQGPQFIFQYYEEEERQRGNFPDRFSGHQFPNYSSELNVNALLLGDSALYLCASSLGATAHYGYTFGSGTRLTVV.

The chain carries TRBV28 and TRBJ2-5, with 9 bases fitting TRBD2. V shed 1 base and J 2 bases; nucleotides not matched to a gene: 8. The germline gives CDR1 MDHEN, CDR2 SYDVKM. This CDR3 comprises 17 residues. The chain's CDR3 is CASSLLGTSRGQETQYF. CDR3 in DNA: TGTGCCAGCAGTTTATTGGGGACTAGCAGGGGACAAGAGACCCAGTACTTC.

This chain's CDR3 is CASSLWANYGYTF. The CDR3 nucleotides read TGTGCCAGCAGCTTATGGGCTAACTATGGCTACACCTTC. V and J are TRBV7-3 and TRBJ1-2, with no clear D. Germline V gives CDR1 SGHTA, CDR2 FQGTGA. CDR3 length: 13 amino acids. Trimming removed 2 bases at V and 0 bases at J, with 4 bases between.

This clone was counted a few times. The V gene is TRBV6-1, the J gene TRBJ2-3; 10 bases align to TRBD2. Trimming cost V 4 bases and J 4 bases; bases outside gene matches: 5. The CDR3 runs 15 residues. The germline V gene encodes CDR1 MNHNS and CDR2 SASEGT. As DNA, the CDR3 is TGTGCCAGCAGTGGGCTAGCGGGAGACGCAGATACGCAGTATTTT. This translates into CASSGLAGDADTQYF.

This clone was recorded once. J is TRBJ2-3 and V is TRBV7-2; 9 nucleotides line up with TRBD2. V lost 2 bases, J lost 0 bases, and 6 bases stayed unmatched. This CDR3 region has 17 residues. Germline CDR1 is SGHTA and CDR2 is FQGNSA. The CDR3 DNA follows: TGTGCCAGCAGCTTACTAGCGGGGCTTATAAGCACAGATACGCAGTATTTT. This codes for CASSLLAGLISTDTQYF.

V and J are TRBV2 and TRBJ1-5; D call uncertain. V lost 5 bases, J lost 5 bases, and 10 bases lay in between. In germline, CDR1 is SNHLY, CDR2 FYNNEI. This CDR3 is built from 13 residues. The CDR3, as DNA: TGTGCCAGCAGTTCGTCGGGTGATCAGCCCCAGCATTTT. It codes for CASSSSGDQPQHF.

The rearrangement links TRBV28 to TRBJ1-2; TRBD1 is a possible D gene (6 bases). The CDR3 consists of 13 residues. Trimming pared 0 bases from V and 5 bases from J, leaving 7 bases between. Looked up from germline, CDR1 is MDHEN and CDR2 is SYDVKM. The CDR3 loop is CASSLWRGYGYTF. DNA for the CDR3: TGTGCCAGCAGTTTATGGAGGGGGTATGGCTACACCTTC.

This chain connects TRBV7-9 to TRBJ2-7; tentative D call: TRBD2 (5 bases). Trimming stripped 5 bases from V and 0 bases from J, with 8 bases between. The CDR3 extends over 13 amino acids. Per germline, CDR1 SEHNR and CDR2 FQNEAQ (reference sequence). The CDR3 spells CASSASGSYEQYF. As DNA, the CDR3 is TGTGCCAGCAGCGCCAGCGGCTCCTACGAGCAGTACTTC.

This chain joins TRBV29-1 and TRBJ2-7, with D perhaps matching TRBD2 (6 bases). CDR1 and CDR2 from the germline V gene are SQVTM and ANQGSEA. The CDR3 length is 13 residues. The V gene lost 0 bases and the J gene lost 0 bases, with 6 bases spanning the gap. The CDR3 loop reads CSVEDGSSYEQYF. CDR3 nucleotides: TGCAGCGTTGAAGACGGGAGCTCCTACGAGCAGTACTTC.

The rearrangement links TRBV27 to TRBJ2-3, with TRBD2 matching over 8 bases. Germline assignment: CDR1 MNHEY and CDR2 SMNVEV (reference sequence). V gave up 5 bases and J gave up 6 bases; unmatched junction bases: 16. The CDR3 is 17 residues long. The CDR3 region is CASSPRLLADRFDTQYF. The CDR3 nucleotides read TGTGCCAGCAGTCCCCGCCTACTAGCGGACCGCTTCGATACGCAGTATTTT.

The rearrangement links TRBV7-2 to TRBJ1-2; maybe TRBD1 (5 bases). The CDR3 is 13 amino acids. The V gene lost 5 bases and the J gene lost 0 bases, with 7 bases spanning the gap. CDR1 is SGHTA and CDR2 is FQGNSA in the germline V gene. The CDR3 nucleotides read TGTGCCAGCAGCCCGGGGGCTAACTATGGCTACACCTTC. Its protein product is CASSPGANYGYTF. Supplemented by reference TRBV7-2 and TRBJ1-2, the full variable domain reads GAGVSQSPSNKVTEKGKDVELRCDPISGHTALYWYRQSLGQGLEFLIYFQGNSAPDKSGLPSDRFSAERTGGSVSTLTIQRTQQEDSAVYLCASSPGANYGYTFGSGTRLTVV.

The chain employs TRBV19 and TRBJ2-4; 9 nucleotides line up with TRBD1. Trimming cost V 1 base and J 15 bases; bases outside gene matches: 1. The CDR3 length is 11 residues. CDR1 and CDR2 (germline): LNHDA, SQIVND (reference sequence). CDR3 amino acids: CASSIGDRVYF. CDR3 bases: TGTGCCAGTAGTATAGGGGACAGGGTGTACTTC.